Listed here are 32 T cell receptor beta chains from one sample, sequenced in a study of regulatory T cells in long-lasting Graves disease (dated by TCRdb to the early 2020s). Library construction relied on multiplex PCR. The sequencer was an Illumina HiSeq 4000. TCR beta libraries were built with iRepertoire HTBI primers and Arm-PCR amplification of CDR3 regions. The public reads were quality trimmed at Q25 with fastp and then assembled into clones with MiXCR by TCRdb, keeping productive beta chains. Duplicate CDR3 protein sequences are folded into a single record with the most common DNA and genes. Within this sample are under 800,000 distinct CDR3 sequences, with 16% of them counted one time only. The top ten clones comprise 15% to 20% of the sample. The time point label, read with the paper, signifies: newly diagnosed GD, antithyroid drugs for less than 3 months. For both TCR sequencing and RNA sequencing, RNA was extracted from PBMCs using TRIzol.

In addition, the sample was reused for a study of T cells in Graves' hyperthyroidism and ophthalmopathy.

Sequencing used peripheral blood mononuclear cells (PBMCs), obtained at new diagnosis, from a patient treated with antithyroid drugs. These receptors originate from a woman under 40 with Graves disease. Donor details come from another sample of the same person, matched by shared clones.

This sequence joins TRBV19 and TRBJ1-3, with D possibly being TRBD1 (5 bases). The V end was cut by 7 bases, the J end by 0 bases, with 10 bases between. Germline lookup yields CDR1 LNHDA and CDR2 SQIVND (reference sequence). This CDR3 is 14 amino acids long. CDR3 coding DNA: TGTGCCAGTATTGGGGCTCACTCTGGAAACACCATATATTTT. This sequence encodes CASIGAHSGNTIYF.

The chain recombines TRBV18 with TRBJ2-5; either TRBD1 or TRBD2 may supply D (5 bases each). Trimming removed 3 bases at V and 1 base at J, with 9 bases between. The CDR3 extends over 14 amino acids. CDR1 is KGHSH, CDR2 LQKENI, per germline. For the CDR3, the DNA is TGTGCCAGCTCACCCCTGGGGGTCCAAGAGACCCAGTACTTC. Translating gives CASSPLGVQETQYF.

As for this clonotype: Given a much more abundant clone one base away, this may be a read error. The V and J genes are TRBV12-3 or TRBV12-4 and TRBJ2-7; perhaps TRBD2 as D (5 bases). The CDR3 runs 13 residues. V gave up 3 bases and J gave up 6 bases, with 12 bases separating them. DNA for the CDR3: TGTGCCAGCAGTTTCCGAGGGATGGGCGAGCAGTACTTC. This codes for CASSFRGMGEQYF.

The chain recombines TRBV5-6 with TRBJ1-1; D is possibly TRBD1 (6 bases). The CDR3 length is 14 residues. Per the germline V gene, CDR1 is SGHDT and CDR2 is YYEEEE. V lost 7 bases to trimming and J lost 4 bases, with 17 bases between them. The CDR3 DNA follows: TGTGCCAGCCACCCTACAGGGATGAGCACTGAAGCTTTCTTT. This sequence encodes CASHPTGMSTEAFF.

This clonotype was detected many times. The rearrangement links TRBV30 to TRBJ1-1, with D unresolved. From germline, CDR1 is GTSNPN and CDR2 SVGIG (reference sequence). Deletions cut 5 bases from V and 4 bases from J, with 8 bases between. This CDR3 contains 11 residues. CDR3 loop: CAWGFSTEAFF. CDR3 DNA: TGTGCCTGGGGCTTCAGCACTGAAGCTTTCTTT.

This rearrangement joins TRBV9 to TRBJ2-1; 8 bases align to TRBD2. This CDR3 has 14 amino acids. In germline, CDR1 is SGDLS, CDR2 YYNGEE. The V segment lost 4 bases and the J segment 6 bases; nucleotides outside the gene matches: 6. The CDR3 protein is CASSLLAGPNEQFF. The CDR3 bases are TGTGCCAGCAGCCTTTTAGCGGGACCCAATGAGCAGTTCTTC.

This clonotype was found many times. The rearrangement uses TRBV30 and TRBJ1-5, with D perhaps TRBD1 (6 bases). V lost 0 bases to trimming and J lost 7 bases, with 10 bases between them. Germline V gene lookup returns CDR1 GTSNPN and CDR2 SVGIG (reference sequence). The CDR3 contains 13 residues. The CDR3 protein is CAWSVQGGQPQHF. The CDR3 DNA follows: TGTGCCTGGAGTGTACAGGGAGGGCAGCCCCAGCATTTT.

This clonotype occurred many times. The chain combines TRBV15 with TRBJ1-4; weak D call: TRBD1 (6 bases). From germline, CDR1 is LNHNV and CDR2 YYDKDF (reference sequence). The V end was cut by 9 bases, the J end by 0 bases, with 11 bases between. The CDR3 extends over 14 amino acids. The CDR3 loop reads CATRGTTTNEKLFF. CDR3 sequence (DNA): TGTGCCACTCGGGGGACAACAACTAATGAAAAACTGTTTTTT. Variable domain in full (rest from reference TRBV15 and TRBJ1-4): DAMVIQNPRYQVTQFGKPVTLSCSQTLNHNVMYWYQQKSSQAPKLLFHYYDKDFNNEADTPDNFQSRRPNTSFCFLDIRSPGLGDTAMYLCATRGTTTNEKLFFGSGTQLSVL.

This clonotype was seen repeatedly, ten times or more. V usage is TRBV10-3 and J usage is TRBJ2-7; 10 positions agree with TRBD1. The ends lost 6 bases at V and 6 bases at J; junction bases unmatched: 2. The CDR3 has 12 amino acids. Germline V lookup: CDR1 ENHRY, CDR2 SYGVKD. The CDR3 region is CAIRTGGTEQYF. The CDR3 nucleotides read TGTGCCATCAGGACAGGGGGCACCGAGCAGTACTTC.

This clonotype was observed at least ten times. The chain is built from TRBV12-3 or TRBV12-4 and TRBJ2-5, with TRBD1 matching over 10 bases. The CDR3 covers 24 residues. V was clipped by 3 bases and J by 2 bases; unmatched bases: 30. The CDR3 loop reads CASSLPHLKGRRSPGQGSQETQYF. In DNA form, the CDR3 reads TGTGCCAGCAGTTTGCCCCATTTGAAGGGGAGGAGGTCTCCGGGACAGGGGAGTCAAGAGACCCAGTACTTC.

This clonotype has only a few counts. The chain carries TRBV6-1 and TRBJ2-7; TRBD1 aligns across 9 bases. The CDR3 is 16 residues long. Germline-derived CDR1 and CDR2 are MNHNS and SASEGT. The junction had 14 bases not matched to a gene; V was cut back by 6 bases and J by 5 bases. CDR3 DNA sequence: TGTGCCAGCAGCCCCCGACTGGGACAGGGCGGGCACGAGCAGTACTTC. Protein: CASSPRLGQGGHEQYF.

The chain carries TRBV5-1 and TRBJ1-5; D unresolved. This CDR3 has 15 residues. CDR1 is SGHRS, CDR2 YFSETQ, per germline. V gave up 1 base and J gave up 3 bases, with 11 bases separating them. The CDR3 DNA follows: TGCGCCAGCAGCTTGATGGTCGGCCCCAATCAGCCCCAGCATTTT. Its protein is CASSLMVGPNQPQHF.

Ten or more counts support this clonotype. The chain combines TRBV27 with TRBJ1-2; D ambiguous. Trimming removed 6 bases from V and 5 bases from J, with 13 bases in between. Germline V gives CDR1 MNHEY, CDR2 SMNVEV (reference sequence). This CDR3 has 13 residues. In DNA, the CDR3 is TGTGCCAGCAGAGCCCCCGCAGGATATGGCTACACCTTC. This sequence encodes CASRAPAGYGYTF.

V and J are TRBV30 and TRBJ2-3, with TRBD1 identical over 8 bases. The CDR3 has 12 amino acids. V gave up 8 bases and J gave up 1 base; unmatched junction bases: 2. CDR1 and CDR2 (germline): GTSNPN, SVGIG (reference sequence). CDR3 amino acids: CAQDRGTDTQYF. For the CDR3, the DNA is TGTGCCCAGGACAGGGGCACAGATACGCAGTATTTT.

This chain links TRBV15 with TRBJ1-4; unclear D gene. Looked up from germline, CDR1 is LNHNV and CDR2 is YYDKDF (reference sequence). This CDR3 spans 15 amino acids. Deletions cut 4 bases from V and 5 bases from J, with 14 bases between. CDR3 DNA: TGTGCCACCAGCACTACCAGTCCATTAAATGAAAAACTGTTTTTT. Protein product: CATSTTSPLNEKLFF.

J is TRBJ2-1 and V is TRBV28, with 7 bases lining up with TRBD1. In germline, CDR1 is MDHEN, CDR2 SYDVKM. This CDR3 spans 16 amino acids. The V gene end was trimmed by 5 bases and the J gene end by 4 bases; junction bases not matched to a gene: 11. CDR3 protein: CASSHRQGSFYNEQFF. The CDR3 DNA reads TGTGCCAGCAGTCATAGACAGGGCTCTTTTTACAATGAGCAGTTCTTC.

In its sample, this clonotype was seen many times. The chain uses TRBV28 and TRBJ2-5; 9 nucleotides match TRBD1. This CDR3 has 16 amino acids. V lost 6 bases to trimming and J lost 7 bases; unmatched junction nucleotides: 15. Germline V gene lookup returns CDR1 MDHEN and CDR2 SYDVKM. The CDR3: CASRIGGTGMVGTQYF. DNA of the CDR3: TGTGCCAGCAGAATAGGTGGGACAGGGATGGTCGGGACCCAGTACTTC.

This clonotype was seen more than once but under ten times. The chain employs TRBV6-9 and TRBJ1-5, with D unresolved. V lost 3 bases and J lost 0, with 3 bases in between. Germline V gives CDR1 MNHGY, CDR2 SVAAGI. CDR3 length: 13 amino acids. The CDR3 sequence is CASSYLSNQPQHF. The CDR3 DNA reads TGTGCCAGCAGTTACCTTAGCAATCAGCCCCAGCATTTT.

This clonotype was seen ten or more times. The CDR3 nucleotides are TGCGCCAGCAGCAGAGGGGGGGAGGAAGACTACAATGAGCAGTTCTTC. Protein sequence: CASSRGGEEDYNEQFF. This rearrangement joins TRBV5-1 to TRBJ2-1; D perhaps matches TRBD2 (7 bases). Germline V CDR1 and CDR2: SGHRS, YFSETQ. The CDR3 runs to 16 residues. V was trimmed by 4 bases and J by 3 bases, leaving 17 bases between them.

The CDR3 reads CASSLEGERKAFF. The CDR3 coding sequence is TGTGCCAGCAGTTTAGAGGGGGAGCGAAAAGCTTTCTTT. This sequence joins TRBV12-3 or TRBV12-4 and TRBJ1-1; tentative D call: TRBD1 (6 bases). CDR3 size: 13 residues. The V end was cut by 1 base, the J end by 9 bases, with 12 bases between.

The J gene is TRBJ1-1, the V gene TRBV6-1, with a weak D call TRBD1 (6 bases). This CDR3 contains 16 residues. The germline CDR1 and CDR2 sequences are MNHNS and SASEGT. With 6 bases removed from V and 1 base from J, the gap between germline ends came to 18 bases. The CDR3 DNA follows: TGTGCCAGCAGGTCCCCTTTCGGGGGCTCGAACACTGAAGCTTTCTTT. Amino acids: CASRSPFGGSNTEAFF.

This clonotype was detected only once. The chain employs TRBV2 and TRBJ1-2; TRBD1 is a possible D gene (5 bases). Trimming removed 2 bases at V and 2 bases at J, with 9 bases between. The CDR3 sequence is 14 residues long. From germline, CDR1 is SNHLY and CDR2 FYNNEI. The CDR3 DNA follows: TGTGCCAGCAGTGAACGGGGACGGAACTATGGCTACACCTTC. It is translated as CASSERGRNYGYTF.

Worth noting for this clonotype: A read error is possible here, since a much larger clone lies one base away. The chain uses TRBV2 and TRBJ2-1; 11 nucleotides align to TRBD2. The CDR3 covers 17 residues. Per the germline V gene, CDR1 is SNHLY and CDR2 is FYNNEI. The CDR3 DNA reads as TGTGCCGGCAGGGGACGGACCGGGACTAGCGGACACAATGAGCAGTTCTTC. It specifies CAGRGRTGTSGHNEQFF.

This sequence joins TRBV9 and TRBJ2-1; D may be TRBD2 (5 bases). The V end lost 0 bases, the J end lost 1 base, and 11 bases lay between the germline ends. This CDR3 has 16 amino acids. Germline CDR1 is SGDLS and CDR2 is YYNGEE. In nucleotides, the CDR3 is TGTGCCAGCAGCGTAGAGGGCGGCGGGTCCTACAATGAGCAGTTCTTC. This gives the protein CASSVEGGGSYNEQFF.

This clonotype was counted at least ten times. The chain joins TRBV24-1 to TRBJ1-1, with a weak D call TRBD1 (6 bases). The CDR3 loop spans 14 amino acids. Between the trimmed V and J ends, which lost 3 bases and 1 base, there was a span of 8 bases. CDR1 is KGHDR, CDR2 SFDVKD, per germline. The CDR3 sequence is CATSDEGENTEAFF. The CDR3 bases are TGTGCCACCAGTGATGAGGGGGAGAACACTGAAGCTTTCTTT.

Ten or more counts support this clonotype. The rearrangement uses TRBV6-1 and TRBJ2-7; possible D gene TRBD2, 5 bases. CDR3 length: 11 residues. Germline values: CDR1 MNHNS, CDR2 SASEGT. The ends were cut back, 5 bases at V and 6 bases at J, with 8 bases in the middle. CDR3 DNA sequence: TGTGCCAGCAGTCGGGAAACCGAGCAGTACTTC. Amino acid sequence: CASSRETEQYF.

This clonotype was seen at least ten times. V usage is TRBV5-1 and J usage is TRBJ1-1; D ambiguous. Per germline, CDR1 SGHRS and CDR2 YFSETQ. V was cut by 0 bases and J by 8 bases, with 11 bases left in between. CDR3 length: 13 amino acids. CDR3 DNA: TGCGCCAGCAGCTTGGCTCAGGTGTCGGAAGCTTTCTTT. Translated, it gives CASSLAQVSEAFF.

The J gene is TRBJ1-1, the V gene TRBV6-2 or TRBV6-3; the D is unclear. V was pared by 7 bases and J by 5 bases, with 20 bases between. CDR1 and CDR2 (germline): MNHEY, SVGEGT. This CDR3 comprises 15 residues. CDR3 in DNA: TGTGCCAGCATAATCGGCAGGAGGCAAAGTACTGAAGCTTTCTTT. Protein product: CASIIGRRQSTEAFF.

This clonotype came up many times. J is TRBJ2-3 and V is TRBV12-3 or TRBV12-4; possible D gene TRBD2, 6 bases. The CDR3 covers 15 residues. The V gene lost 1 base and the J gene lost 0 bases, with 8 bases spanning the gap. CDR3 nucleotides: TGTGCCAGCAGTTTAGATGCGGGAAGCACAGATACGCAGTATTTT. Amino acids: CASSLDAGSTDTQYF.

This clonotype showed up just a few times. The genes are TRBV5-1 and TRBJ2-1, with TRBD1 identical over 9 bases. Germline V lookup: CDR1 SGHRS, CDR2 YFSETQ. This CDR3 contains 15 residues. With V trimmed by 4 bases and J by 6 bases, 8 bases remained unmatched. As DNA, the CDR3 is TGCGCCAGCAGCCATGACAGGGGGTCCCTCAATGAGCAGTTCTTC. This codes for CASSHDRGSLNEQFF.

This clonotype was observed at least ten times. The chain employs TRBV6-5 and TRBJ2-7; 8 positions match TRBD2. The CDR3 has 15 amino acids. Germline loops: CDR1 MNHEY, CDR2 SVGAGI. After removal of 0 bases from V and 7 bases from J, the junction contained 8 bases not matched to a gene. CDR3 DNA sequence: TGTGCCAGCAGTTACTCCGGGACTAGATTTTTGGAGCAGTACTTC. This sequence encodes CASSYSGTRFLEQYF.

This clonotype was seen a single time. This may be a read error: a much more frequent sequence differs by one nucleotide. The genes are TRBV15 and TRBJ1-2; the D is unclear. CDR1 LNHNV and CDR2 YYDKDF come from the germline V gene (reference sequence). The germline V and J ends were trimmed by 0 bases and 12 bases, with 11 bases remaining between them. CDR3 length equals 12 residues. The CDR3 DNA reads TGTGCCACCAGCAGAGACGCGGAGGGCCACACCTTC. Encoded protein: CATSRDAEGHTF. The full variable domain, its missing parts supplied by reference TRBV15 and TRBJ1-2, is DAMVIQNPRYQVTQFGKPVTLSCSQTLNHNVMYWYQQKSSQAPKLLFHYYDKDFNNEADTPDNFQSRRPNTSFCFLDIRSPGLGDTAMYLCATSRDAEGHTFGSGTRLTVV.